This T cell receptor (beta chain) was captured by sequencing in a study of blood T cell repertoires in COVID-19. On the study more broadly: The United States, Italy and Spain were the sources of the acute and convalescent COVID-19 samples. In each case, the material was cDNA or gDNA derived from T cells, B-cell-depleted T cells, or PBMCs.

Original methodology: Cell counts per sample came from amplifying reference gene primers. Clones were read by immunoSEQ multiplex PCR, and TCRdb kept only the in-frame ones, dropping some. The V and J calls and clone size were taken over from that table, and D and trimming were inferred from the DNA. Of 350,000 to 450,000 clones in the sample, 85% were seen once. Trimming took 6 bases from V and 7 from J; bases not matched to a gene: 4. The CDR3 is made up of 13 amino acids. Germline V CDR1 and CDR2: MDHEN, SYDVKM. The material sequenced was peripheral blood. The TCR comes from a woman under 30 with acute or convalescent COVID-19. V gene TRBV28 combines with J gene TRBJ2-7; TRBD2 matches 12 bases. The CDR3 sequence: CASSPGLAGEQYF. The CDR3 DNA reads TGTGCCAGCAGCCCCGGACTAGCGGGAGAGCAGTACTTC.